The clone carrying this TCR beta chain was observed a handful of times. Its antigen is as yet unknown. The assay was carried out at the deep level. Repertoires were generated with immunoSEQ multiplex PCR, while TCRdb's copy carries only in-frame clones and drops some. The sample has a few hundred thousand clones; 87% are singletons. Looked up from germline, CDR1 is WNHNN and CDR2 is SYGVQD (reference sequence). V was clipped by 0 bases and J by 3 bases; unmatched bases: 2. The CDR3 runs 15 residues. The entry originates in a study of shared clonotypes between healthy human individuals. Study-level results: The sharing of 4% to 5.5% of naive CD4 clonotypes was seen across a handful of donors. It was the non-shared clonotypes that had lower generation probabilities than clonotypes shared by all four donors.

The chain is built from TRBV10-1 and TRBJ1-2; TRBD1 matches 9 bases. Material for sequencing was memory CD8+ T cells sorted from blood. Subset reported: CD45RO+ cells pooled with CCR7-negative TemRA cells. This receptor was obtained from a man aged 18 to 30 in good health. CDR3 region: CASSESWDRDYGYTF. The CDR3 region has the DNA TGCGCCAGCAGTGAGTCATGGGACAGGGACTATGGCTACACCTTC.